These 26 T cell receptor beta chains originate from one sample sequenced in a study of shared clonotypes between healthy human individuals. Clones were sequenced by immunoSEQ multiplex PCR, and TCRdb holds only the in-frame ones, with some missing. The sample holds roughly 2.6 million clones; over 85% are singletons and the top ten take about 0.13%. The sequencing input was naive CD4+ T cells sorted from blood. Subset meaning: CD45RA+ positively selected. The receptors come from a man younger than 35 in good health.

The chain joins TRBV18 to TRBJ1-6, with D maybe TRBD1 (6 bases). Trimming shortened V by 2 bases and J by 7 bases, and 12 bases separated the two germline ends. CDR3 size: 15 residues. Germline CDR1 reads KGHSH; CDR2 reads LQKENI. The CDR3: CASSPSGTLNSPLHF. The DNA of the CDR3 is TGTGCCAGCTCACCATCAGGGACATTGAATTCACCCCTCCACTTT.

V usage is TRBV4-1 and J usage is TRBJ2-7; 10 bases match TRBD2. Looked up from germline, CDR1 is MGHRA and CDR2 is YSYEKL. The V and J ends lost 4 bases and 0 bases, in that order; junction bases with no gene match: 3. This CDR3 is 15 amino acids long. The CDR3 reads CASSPSGRASYEQYF. CDR3 in DNA: TGCGCCAGCAGCCCGAGCGGGAGGGCCTCCTACGAGCAGTACTTC.

The rearrangement joins TRBV28 to TRBJ1-2; D ambiguous. The germline V gene has CDR1 MDHEN and CDR2 SYDVKM. CDR3 length: 14 amino acids. Trimming took off 6 bases at V and 2 bases at J, with 13 bases between the two ends. CDR3 amino acids: CASSGGLQNYGYTF. The DNA of the CDR3 is TGTGCCAGCAGCGGCGGACTGCAGAACTATGGCTACACCTTC.

V and J are TRBV5-1 and TRBJ1-4; D is unresolved. The CDR3 runs 14 residues. In germline, CDR1 is SGHRS, CDR2 YFSETQ. The germline V and J ends were trimmed by 1 base and 4 bases, with 8 bases remaining between them. The CDR3 region has the DNA TGCGCCAGCAGCTTGAGGGAGGATAATGAAAAACTGTTTTTT. Translation gives CASSLREDNEKLFF.

The V call is TRBV5-1, the J call TRBJ2-3; 14 bases align to TRBD2. The CDR3 consists of 16 residues. Trimming cost V 3 bases and J 5 bases; bases outside gene matches: 5. The germline gives CDR1 SGHRS, CDR2 YFSETQ. The DNA for the CDR3 is TGCGCCAGCAGCTCCCAGACTAGCGGGGGGGGAGATACGCAGTATTTT. It specifies CASSSQTSGGGDTQYF. Supplemented by reference TRBV5-1 and TRBJ2-3, the full variable domain reads KAGVTQTPRYLIKTRGQQVTLSCSPISGHRSVSWYQQTPGQGLQFLFEYFSETQRNKGNFPGRFSGRQFSNSRSEMNVSTLELGDSALYLCASSSQTSGGGDTQYFGPGTRLTVL.

Only one count was recorded for this clone. The rearrangement joins TRBV30 to TRBJ2-5; tentative D call: TRBD1 (6 bases). V gave up 5 bases and J gave up 1 base, with 11 bases separating them. Germline V gene lookup returns CDR1 GTSNPN and CDR2 SVGIG (reference sequence). This CDR3 is built from 13 residues. CDR3 amino acids: CAWGRGGQETQYF. CDR3 in DNA: TGTGCCTGGGGCCGAGGGGGCCAAGAGACCCAGTACTTC.

This chain uses TRBV23-1 with TRBJ2-1; 10 nucleotides agree with TRBD2. TRBV23-1 is recorded as an ORF, its role being uncertain. The CDR3 has 18 residues. Germline trimming cut 0 bases from V and 5 bases from J; bases unmatched to any gene: 10. The CDR3 region is CASSQSCSAGGPNNEQFF. The CDR3 DNA reads as TGCGCCAGCAGTCAATCGTGTTCAGCGGGAGGGCCCAACAATGAGCAGTTCTTC.

The chain carries TRBV28 and TRBJ1-6; possibly TRBD1 for D (6 bases). Trimming took off 8 bases at V and 9 bases at J, with 11 bases between the two ends. Germline CDR1 MDHEN, CDR2 SYDVKM. This CDR3 region has 12 residues. CDR3 region: CASHNRVSPLHF. As DNA, the CDR3 is TGTGCCAGCCACAACAGGGTTTCACCCCTCCACTTT.

The J gene is TRBJ2-6, the V gene TRBV7-2; D unresolved. This CDR3 comprises 15 residues. Germline values: CDR1 SGHTA, CDR2 FQGNSA. V shed 3 bases and J shed 0 bases, with 6 bases lying between them. The DNA of the CDR3 is TGTGCCAGCAGCTTCGGCTTCTCTGGGGCCAACGTCCTGACTTTC. Encoded protein: CASSFGFSGANVLTF.

Written as DNA, the CDR3 is TGTGCCAGCAGTTCGAGGGGTGGCTTAAGCTCCTACGAGCAGTACTTC. It encodes CASSSRGGLSSYEQYF. The J gene is TRBJ2-7, the V gene TRBV28; D is tentatively TRBD1 or TRBD2 (5 bases each). Germline lookup yields CDR1 MDHEN and CDR2 SYDVKM. The CDR3 is 16 residues long. The V and J ends lost 4 bases and 0 bases respectively, with 16 bases between them.

The rearrangement links TRBV5-8 to TRBJ2-5; TRBD2 matches at 7 bases. Trimming removed 2 bases from V and 2 bases from J; junction bases left unmatched: 9. Germline CDR1 reads SGHTS; CDR2 reads YDEGEE. There are 16 residues in the CDR3. In DNA form, the CDR3 reads TGTGCCAGCAGCTTATATATTAGGACTAGTCAAGAGACCCAGTACTTC. It translates to CASSLYIRTSQETQYF.

The chain combines TRBV4-3 with TRBJ2-7, with 7 bases aligning to TRBD2. The CDR3 runs 14 residues. Germline CDR1 reads LGHNA; CDR2 reads YSLEER. The junction had 3 bases not matched to a gene; V was cut back by 1 base and J by 3 bases. The CDR3 DNA sequence: TGCGCCAGCAGCCAAGGGGTAGCGGGCTACGAGCAGTACTTC. This sequence encodes CASSQGVAGYEQYF.

The J gene is TRBJ2-1, the V gene TRBV19; 8 bases match TRBD2. The V and J ends lost 3 bases and 4 bases, in that order; junction bases with no gene match: 8. Germline CDR1 is LNHDA and CDR2 is SQIVND (reference sequence). The CDR3 is made up of 16 amino acids. CDR3 sequence (DNA): TGTGCCAGTAGTATCCGAACTAGCGGTCCTTACAATGAGCAGTTCTTC. Encoded protein: CASSIRTSGPYNEQFF.

CDR3 sequence: CASTGQGYGNTIYF. The CDR3 coding sequence is TGTGCCAGTACGGGACAGGGGTACGGAAACACCATATATTTT. The chain uses TRBV19 and TRBJ1-3, with 10 nucleotides matching TRBD1. Germline CDR1 and CDR2: LNHDA and SQIVND (reference sequence). Unmatched junction bases numbered 4, after V lost 7 bases and J lost 4 bases. This CDR3 has 14 amino acids.

The chain joins TRBV19 to TRBJ1-5; D is ambiguous. The CDR3 runs to 15 residues. V was clipped by 3 bases and J by 2 bases, with 11 bases between them. Germline V CDR1 and CDR2: LNHDA, SQIVND (reference sequence). The CDR3 sequence is CASSMGGTGNQPQHF. Here the CDR3 DNA reads TGTGCCAGTAGTATGGGCGGAACGGGCAATCAGCCCCAGCATTTT.

This chain links TRBV5-1 with TRBJ2-7; D remains unclear. The CDR3 has 14 amino acids. Germline assignment: CDR1 SGHRS and CDR2 YFSETQ. Trimming took off 1 base at V and 2 bases at J, with 10 bases between the two ends. The CDR3 DNA sequence: TGCGCCAGCAGCTTGATCGCCAGTGCCTACGAGCAGTACTTC. This sequence encodes CASSLIASAYEQYF. Full variable domain (outside the CDR3, taken from reference TRBV5-1 and TRBJ2-7): KAGVTQTPRYLIKTRGQQVTLSCSPISGHRSVSWYQQTPGQGLQFLFEYFSETQRNKGNFPGRFSGRQFSNSRSEMNVSTLELGDSALYLCASSLIASAYEQYFGPGTRLTVT.

The chain uses TRBV11-2 and TRBJ2-5, with TRBD2 identical over 10 bases. Trimming cost V 2 bases and J 5 bases; bases outside gene matches: 11. This CDR3 has 17 amino acids. Germline CDR1 SGHAT, CDR2 FQNNGV. The CDR3 region is CASSLRLAGDVAETQYF. The CDR3 nucleotides read TGTGCCAGCAGCTTACGACTAGCGGGTGACGTGGCGGAGACCCAGTACTTC.

The V call is TRBV5-1, the J call TRBJ2-3; 9 nucleotides line up with TRBD1. Losses at the gene ends were 0 bases for V and 5 bases for J; bases not matched to a gene: 1. The germline V gene has CDR1 SGHRS and CDR2 YFSETQ. There are 14 residues in the CDR3. As DNA, the CDR3 is TGCGCCAGCAGCTTGGACAGGGGGCTAGATACGCAGTATTTT. Protein sequence: CASSLDRGLDTQYF.

The J gene is TRBJ2-6, the V gene TRBV13, with 12 nucleotides matching TRBD1. Germline CDR1 reads PRHDT; CDR2 reads FYEKMQ (reference sequence). The CDR3 is made up of 16 amino acids. Trimming at V came to 8 bases and at J to 0 bases, leaving 2 bases not matched to a gene. The CDR3 DNA follows: TGTGCCAGCGGGACAGGGGGCGTCTCTGGGGCCAACGTCCTGACTTTC. This gives the protein CASGTGGVSGANVLTF. The full variable domain, rest sourced from reference TRBV13 and TRBJ2-6, is AAGVIQSPRHLIKEKRETATLKCYPIPRHDTVYWYQQGPGQDPQFLISFYEKMQSDKGSIPDRFSAQQFSDYHSELNMSSLELGDSALYFCASGTGGVSGANVLTFGAGSRLTVL.

The chain carries TRBV5-6 and TRBJ2-5; TRBD2 matches at 10 bases. Trimming removed 5 bases from V and 2 bases from J; junction bases left unmatched: 6. CDR1 SGHDT and CDR2 YYEEEE come from the germline V gene. The CDR3 consists of 15 residues. Here the CDR3 reads CASSRGLAVQETQYF. CDR3 in DNA: TGTGCCAGCAGTCGAGGACTAGCGGTTCAAGAGACCCAGTACTTC.

Comments on this clone: One junction end disagrees with the germline gene, perhaps due to a read error. The rearrangement uses TRBV27 and TRBJ2-6, with TRBD1 as a possible D gene (6 bases). CDR1 and CDR2 (germline): MNHEY, SMNVEV (reference sequence). The CDR3 has 14 residues. The CDR3 region is CTSSLGAGANVLTF. The CDR3 DNA reads TGTACCAGCAGTTTGGGGGCCGGGGCCAACGTCCTGACTTTC.

The gene calls are TRBV19 and TRBJ2-7, with D unresolved. This CDR3 comprises 17 residues. With 3 bases removed from V and 6 bases from J, the gap between germline ends came to 24 bases. Germline CDR1 and CDR2: LNHDA and SQIVND (reference sequence). CDR3 coding DNA: TGTGCCAGTAGTATTATGCCCGTGACACTTGGGGTAAGCGAGCAGTACTTC. Residues: CASSIMPVTLGVSEQYF.

The chain combines TRBV19 with TRBJ2-1, with D possibly matching TRBD2 (6 bases). The V and J ends lost 3 bases and 10 bases respectively, with 19 bases between them. The CDR3 has 15 residues. CDR1 and CDR2 (germline): LNHDA, SQIVND (reference sequence). This chain's CDR3 is CASSMGGIALREQFF. CDR3 in DNA: TGTGCCAGTAGTATGGGAGGAATCGCCCTCCGGGAGCAGTTCTTC.

The chain links TRBV6-5 to TRBJ2-5; 7 nucleotides match TRBD1. CDR1 and CDR2 from the germline V gene are MNHEY and SVGAGI. This CDR3 region has 13 residues. Germline trimming cut 7 bases from V and 4 bases from J; bases unmatched to any gene: 6. The CDR3 is CASTRTGLETQYF. The CDR3 coding sequence is TGTGCCAGCACCAGGACAGGCCTAGAGACCCAGTACTTC.

Regarding this clone: Other DNA sequences from this sample encode an identical CDR3 as well. The chain couples TRBV6-1 to TRBJ1-2; 7 bases are shared with TRBD1. The CDR3 runs 13 residues. V gave up 4 bases and J gave up 4 bases; unmatched junction bases: 3. The germline V gene encodes CDR1 MNHNS and CDR2 SASEGT. The CDR3 reads CASSGTGAYGYTF. DNA of the CDR3: TGTGCCAGCAGTGGGACAGGAGCCTATGGCTACACCTTC.

V gene TRBV28 combines with J gene TRBJ2-7; TRBD1 is a possible D gene (5 bases). Trimming took 5 bases from V and 2 from J, leaving 10 bases between them. The CDR3 spans 13 residues. CDR1 is MDHEN, CDR2 SYDVKM, per germline. This CDR3 reads CASSTTEPYEQYF. CDR3 sequence (DNA): TGTGCCAGCAGTACGACAGAGCCCTACGAGCAGTACTTC.